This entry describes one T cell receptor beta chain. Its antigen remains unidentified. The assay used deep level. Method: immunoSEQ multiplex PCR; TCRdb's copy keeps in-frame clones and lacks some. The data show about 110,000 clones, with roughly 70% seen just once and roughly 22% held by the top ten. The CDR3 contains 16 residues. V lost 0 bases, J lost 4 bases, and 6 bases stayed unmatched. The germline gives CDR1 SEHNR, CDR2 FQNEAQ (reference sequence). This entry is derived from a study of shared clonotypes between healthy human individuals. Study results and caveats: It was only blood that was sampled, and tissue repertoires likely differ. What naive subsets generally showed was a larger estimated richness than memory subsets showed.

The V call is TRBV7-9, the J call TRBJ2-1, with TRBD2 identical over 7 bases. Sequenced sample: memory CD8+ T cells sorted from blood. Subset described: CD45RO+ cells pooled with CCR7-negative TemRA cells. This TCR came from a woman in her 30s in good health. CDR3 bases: TGTGCCAGCAGCTTAGCGCTGACTAGCAGATACAATGAGCAGTTCTTC. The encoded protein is CASSLALTSRYNEQFF.